What follows is one T cell receptor beta chain and its context. Sequenced by immunoSEQ multiplex PCR; TCRdb stores in-frame clones only, minus some. The data contain 11,000 or so clones, 70% to 90% of them singletons. The data were taken from a study of blood T cell dynamics during melanoma immunotherapy. The time point: week 3, after first cycle of checkpoint inhibitor. This specimen was blood, taken from a patient treated with checkpoint blockade. The source of this sequence is a human donor with melanoma.

The CDR3 here is CASSFGDRLSAFF. CDR3 DNA sequence: TGTGCCAGCAGCTTCGGGGACAGGCTGTCAGCTTTCTTT. V and J are TRBV7-9 and TRBJ1-1; 8 nucleotides match TRBD1. Trimming took 3 bases from V and 10 from J; bases not matched to a gene: 7. The germline gives CDR1 SEHNR, CDR2 FQNEAQ (reference sequence). This CDR3 has 13 residues. The full variable domain, its missing parts supplied by reference TRBV7-9 and TRBJ1-1, is DTGVSQNPRHKITKRGQNVTFRCDPISEHNRLYWYRQTLGQGPEFLTYFQNEAQLEKSRLLSDRFSAERPKGSFSTLEIQRTEQGDSAMYLCASSFGDRLSAFFGQGTRLTVV.